This T cell receptor beta chain was sequenced in a study of OX40 agonist ivuxolimab in advanced cancers. V shed 2 bases and J shed 8 bases, with 10 bases lying between them. This CDR3 comprises 13 residues. Germline loops: CDR1 SGHTA, CDR2 FQGNSA. Overall study findings and caveats: Circulating CD4+ and CD8+ T cells showed clonal expansion by week 6 at 0.1 to 3.0 mg/kg. Low normalized T-cell clonal expansion was additionally recorded for some nonresponders.

Concerning this clone itself: What it recognizes is unknown.

Autoimmune disease history or systemic immunosuppression meant exclusion. Libraries were prepared by immunoSEQ multiplex PCR; TCRdb keeps only in-frame clonotypes and omits some of them. This sample has about 68,000 clones, with roughly 80% found just once. The sequenced sample was CD4+ or CD8+ T cells sorted from blood, obtained in a trial of the OX40 agonist ivuxolimab. The origin of this receptor is an adult with an advanced solid tumor such as melanoma, head and neck, liver or kidney cancer. The chain employs TRBV7-2 and TRBJ2-1; tentatively, D is TRBD1 (6 bases). The CDR3 sequence is CASSLQGFDEQFF. The DNA for the CDR3 is TGTGCCAGCAGCTTACAGGGGTTCGATGAGCAGTTCTTC.